Below are 19 T cell receptor beta chains sequenced from a single sample in a study of T cells in localized non-small cell lung cancer. Produced via immunoSEQ multiplex PCR; TCRdb's table is partial and in-frame only. In the table there are approximately 83,000 clones, under 95% of which are singletons. Specimen: PBMCs, collected before any cancer treatment. These receptors originate from a woman aged 40-69 years with stage II squamous cell lung carcinoma.

V and J are TRBV19 and TRBJ1-5, with D tentatively TRBD1 (5 bases). The CDR3 has 14 residues. Trimming removed 3 bases at V and 4 bases at J, with 10 bases between. Germline V gene sequence: CDR1 LNHDA, CDR2 SQIVND (reference sequence). CDR3 nucleotide sequence: TGTGCCAGTAGTATTTCGGGGGGGAATCAGCCCCAGCATTTT. Residues: CASSISGGNQPQHF.

The chain couples TRBV6-5 to TRBJ1-1, with D maybe TRBD1 (6 bases). The germline V gene encodes CDR1 MNHEY and CDR2 SVGAGI. CDR3 length: 10 amino acids. CDR3 region: CAHRETEAFF. The CDR3 coding sequence is TGTGCTCACAGGGAGACTGAAGCTTTCTTT.

The chain joins TRBV15 to TRBJ1-5; D may be TRBD1 (5 bases). The CDR3 covers 15 residues. V dropped 0 bases and J dropped 1 base, with 7 bases sitting between them. Germline V CDR1 and CDR2: LNHNV, YYDKDF (reference sequence). The CDR3: CATSRDRGSNQPQHF. The CDR3 DNA follows: TGTGCCACCAGCAGAGATCGGGGGAGCAATCAGCCCCAGCATTTT.

This rearrangement joins TRBV5-6 to TRBJ1-2, with a possible D match to TRBD1 (5 bases). Germline CDR1 is SGHDT and CDR2 is YYEEEE. The CDR3 runs 14 residues. Between the trimmed V and J ends, which lost 3 bases and 10 bases, there was a span of 19 bases. DNA for the CDR3: TGTGCCAGCAGCTCGTACTCGGACGGGGGGTCCTACACCTTC. It is translated as CASSSYSDGGSYTF.

This clone was recorded only once. The genes are TRBV4-1 and TRBJ2-1; D unresolved. This CDR3 region has 17 residues. Trimming stripped 0 bases from V and 8 bases from J, with 20 bases between. Germline V gene data show CDR1 as MGHRA and CDR2 as YSYEKL. The CDR3 sequence is CASSQEYGRLGYDEQFF. CDR3 nucleotide sequence: TGCGCCAGCAGCCAAGAGTATGGGCGGCTGGGGTACGATGAGCAGTTCTTC.

This chain joins TRBV6-1 and TRBJ1-2, with D uncertain. CDR1 is MNHNS, CDR2 SASEGT, per germline. The CDR3 spans 14 residues. Trimming removed 3 bases at V and 8 bases at J, with 16 bases between. This CDR3 is CASSEAGYSEGYTF. The CDR3 nucleotides are TGTGCCAGCAGTGAGGCGGGCTACAGTGAAGGCTACACCTTC.

The rearrangement joins TRBV19 to TRBJ1-2; 9 bases line up with TRBD1. Germline V gene lookup returns CDR1 LNHDA and CDR2 SQIVND (reference sequence). CDR3 size: 18 residues. V lost 4 bases to trimming and J lost 3 bases; unmatched junction nucleotides: 15. The CDR3 sequence is CASSTSGFRGQGDYGYTF. CDR3 sequence (DNA): TGTGCCAGTAGTACCTCGGGGTTTCGGGGACAGGGAGACTATGGCTACACCTTC.

The chain has TRBV15 and TRBJ2-5; D may match TRBD1 or TRBD2 (5 bases each). With 0 bases removed from V and 5 bases from J, the gap between germline ends came to 13 bases. Germline CDR1 LNHNV, CDR2 YYDKDF (reference sequence). This CDR3 region has 15 residues. The CDR3 is CATSRDIGREETQYF. The DNA of the CDR3 is TGTGCCACCAGCAGAGATATCGGCAGGGAGGAGACCCAGTACTTC.

The rearrangement joins TRBV6-5 to TRBJ2-1; no reliable D call. This CDR3 comprises 16 residues. V lost 0 bases to trimming and J lost 6 bases, with 15 bases between them. Germline assignment: CDR1 MNHEY and CDR2 SVGAGI. The chain's CDR3 is CASSYSRPLLTNEQFF. Written as DNA, the CDR3 is TGTGCCAGCAGTTACTCGAGGCCCCTCCTTACCAATGAGCAGTTCTTC.

The CDR3, as DNA: TGTGCTAGTGGTTTGGTTAGGGTATCTGAAGCTTTCTTT. It yields the protein CASGLVRVSEAFF. The chain has TRBV12-5 and TRBJ1-1; D ambiguous. Germline V lookup: CDR1 LGHNT, CDR2 FRNRAP. V was pared by 0 bases and J by 6 bases, with 8 bases between. The CDR3 totals 13 residues. Looking up the rest from reference TRBV12-5 and TRBJ1-1 gives the full variable domain: DARVTQTPRHKVTEMGQEVTMRCQPILGHNTVFWYRQTMMQGLELLAYFRNRAPLDDSGMPKDRFSAEMPDATLATLKIQPSEPRDSAVYFCASGLVRVSEAFFGQGTRLTVV.

This chain connects TRBV19 to TRBJ2-5; D is possibly TRBD1 (7 bases). The CDR3 is 15 amino acids. V was cut by 5 bases and J by 5 bases, with 18 bases left in between. Germline V gives CDR1 LNHDA, CDR2 SQIVND (reference sequence). CDR3 DNA: TGTGCCAGTAGTGGGGGACAGCTGGAGGGGGAGACCCAGTACTTC. This gives the protein CASSGGQLEGETQYF. Based on the CDR3 plus reference TRBV19 and TRBJ2-5, the full variable domain is DGGITQSPKYLFRKEGQNVTLSCEQNLNHDAMYWYRQDPGQGLRLIYYSQIVNDFQKGDIAEGYSVSREKKESFPLTVTSAQKNPTAFYLCASSGGQLEGETQYFGPGTRLLVL.

This chain joins TRBV7-2 and TRBJ2-3; D uncertain. CDR1 is SGHTA, CDR2 FQGNSA, per germline. The length of the CDR3 is 10 residues. Trimming stripped 8 bases from V and 14 bases from J, with 14 bases between. CDR3 protein: CASGTTFLYF. For the CDR3, the DNA is TGTGCCAGCGGAACTACCTTTTTGTATTTT. Variable domain in full (rest from reference TRBV7-2 and TRBJ2-3): GAGVSQSPSNKVTEKGKDVELRCDPISGHTALYWYRQSLGQGLEFLIYFQGNSAPDKSGLPSDRFSAERTGGSVSTLTIQRTQQEDSAVYLCASGTTFLYFGPGTRLTVL.

The chain employs TRBV5-1 and TRBJ2-5; 9 nucleotides match TRBD1. The DNA end is a closer match to TRBJ2-7, so the J assignment may be wrong. The CDR3 sequence is 14 residues long. Germline V gene lookup returns CDR1 SGHRS and CDR2 YFSETQ. In nucleotides, the CDR3 is TGCGCCAGCAGCTTACAGGGGGCGAGCTACGAGCAGTACTTC. Its protein is CASSLQGASYEQYF.

The chain is built from TRBV11-2 and TRBJ2-7; TRBD2 aligns across 7 bases. This CDR3 has 15 amino acids. Losses at the gene ends were 2 bases for V and 6 bases for J; bases not matched to a gene: 10. Looked up from germline, CDR1 is SGHAT and CDR2 is FQNNGV. The CDR3 DNA sequence: TGTGCCAGCAGCTTACAATCGGCGGGAGCCTCCGAGCAGTACTTC. The encoded protein is CASSLQSAGASEQYF. The entire variable domain, with the rest obtained from reference TRBV11-2 and TRBJ2-7, is as follows: EAGVAQSPRYKIIEKRQSVAFWCNPISGHATLYWYQQILGQGPKLLIQFQNNGVVDDSQLPKDRFSAERLKGVDSTLKIQPAKLEDSAVYLCASSLQSAGASEQYFGPGTRLTVT.

V is TRBV18 and J is TRBJ2-5; the D is unclear. In germline, CDR1 is KGHSH, CDR2 LQKENI. The V and J ends lost 6 bases and 5 bases respectively, with 13 bases between them. The CDR3 has 13 amino acids. CDR3 loop: CASSPLLRETQYF. The CDR3 DNA is TGTGCCAGCTCCCCGCTACTCAGGGAGACCCAGTACTTC.

This chain uses TRBV7-2 with TRBJ1-1, with TRBD1 identical over 9 bases. CDR1 and CDR2 (germline): SGHTA, FQGNSA. The junction had 6 bases not matched to a gene; V was cut back by 5 bases and J by 5 bases. This CDR3 is built from 14 residues. CDR3 coding DNA: TGTGCCAGCAGCCCGGGACAGGGTTGGACTGAAGCTTTCTTT. Translating gives CASSPGQGWTEAFF.

The chain recombines TRBV5-1 with TRBJ1-1; the D gene is possibly TRBD1 (5 bases). V gave up 4 bases and J gave up 4 bases, with 11 bases separating them. This CDR3 is built from 13 residues. Per the germline V gene, CDR1 is SGHRS and CDR2 is YFSETQ. The CDR3 bases are TGCGCCAGCAGCCCCTCGGGGGGCACTGAAGCTTTCTTT. Its protein is CASSPSGGTEAFF.

The V and J genes are TRBV6-5 and TRBJ2-7; 14 bases map to TRBD2. Trimming took 9 bases from V and 6 from J; bases not matched to a gene: 7. This CDR3 comprises 14 residues. Per the germline V gene, CDR1 is MNHEY and CDR2 is SVGAGI. The chain's CDR3 is CASWTSGRRSEQYF. The CDR3 DNA reads TGTGCCAGTTGGACTAGCGGGAGGAGGAGCGAGCAGTACTTC.

The genes are TRBV19 and TRBJ2-3; D call uncertain. CDR1 is LNHDA and CDR2 is SQIVND in the germline V gene (reference sequence). V was pared by 0 bases and J by 3 bases, with 4 bases between. The CDR3 contains 13 residues. The CDR3 coding sequence is TGTGCCAGTAGTATAGACGGGACAGATACGCAGTATTTT. As protein: CASSIDGTDTQYF.